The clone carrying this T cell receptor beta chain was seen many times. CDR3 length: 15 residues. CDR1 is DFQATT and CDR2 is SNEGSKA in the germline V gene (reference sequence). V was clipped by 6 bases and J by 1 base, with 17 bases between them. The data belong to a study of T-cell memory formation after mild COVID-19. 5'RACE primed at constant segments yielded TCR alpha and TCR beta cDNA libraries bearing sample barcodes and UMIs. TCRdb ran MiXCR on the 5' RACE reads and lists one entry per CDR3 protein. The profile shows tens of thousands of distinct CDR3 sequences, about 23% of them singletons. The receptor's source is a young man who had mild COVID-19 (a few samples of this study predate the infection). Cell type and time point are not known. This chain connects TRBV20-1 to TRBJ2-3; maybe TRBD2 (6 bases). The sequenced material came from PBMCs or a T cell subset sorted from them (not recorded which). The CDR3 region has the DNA TGCAGTGCAGAGGGAGATAGCGGACGCACAGATACGCAGTATTTT. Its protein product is CSAEGDSGRTDTQYF.